This T cell receptor (beta chain) was retrieved from a study of Epstein–Barr virus B cells in breast cancer (dated by TCRdb to about 2021). Study-wide context: Control T cells were grown by the rapid expansion method using irradiated PBMC feeders, soluble OKT3 and IL-2 around 200 U/ml, and were harvested about 9-13 days after stimulation. A single-patient case report examined whether EBV+ B cells infiltrating the tumor shape the T-cell receptor repertoire in triple-negative breast cancer. Overall study outcomes, separate from this receptor: Since all data came from a single patient, described as a first proof of concept, generalization is limited.

V is cut by 4 bases and J by 10 bases, and the space between the germline ends is 17 bases. The CDR3 runs 15 amino acids, cysteine and phenylalanine included. The DNA shown is the 45-base CDR3, in frame from base 1. The germline V gene provides CDR1 SNHLY and CDR2 FYNNEI. Libraries were constructed by 5' RACE. The SMARTer Human TCR a/b Profiling Kit was used to build TCR libraries from RNA, capturing the full V(D)J regions of both the alpha and beta chains. After amplification, libraries were cleaned up with AMPure XP beads and then validated using the DNA 1000 Kit on an Agilent 2100 Bioanalyzer. Sequencing was done on an Illumina MiSeq using the 600-cycle v3 reagent kit, which produced 2 x 300 bp paired-end reads. The study's processing was this. Reads were processed with MiXCR and VDJTools; non-productive clonotypes were removed and clonotypes were collapsed by CDR3 amino acid sequence before frequencies were recalculated. CDR3 sequences were matched against the McPAS-TCR database with a Levenshtein distance of 1 allowed, and UpSet plots were generated in R using UpSetR. The public reads were reprocessed in TCRdb via fastp at Q25 and MiXCR, keeping in-frame beta chains. Merged by CDR3 protein, the rows form single entries marked with the most common genes and DNA. The V and J calls shown here were made by TCRdb, not taken from the authors' results. For this sample there are approximately 1,900 distinct CDR3 sequences; around 16% appear just once. The top ten clones comprise roughly 31% of the sample.

This clonotype qualifies as medium-sized (0.01 to 0.1%). No cognate antigen has been identified for it. No clone much larger than this one lies a single base away; base qualities are absent. RNA was extracted from approximately 9.1e4 to 9.4e5 cultured T cells with RNeasy Micro or Mini kits, including on-column DNase digestion, and was checked on an Agilent 2100 Bioanalyzer. The chain joins TRBV2 to TRBJ1-6; a weak D assignment points to TRBD1 (6 bases agree). The specimen was tumor-infiltrating lymphocytes expanded in culture. The TCR was taken from a woman aged 40 to 55 with triple-negative breast cancer. The DNA is as follows: TGTGCCAGCAGTGGCGTGGGGGCGTTAAACTCACCCCTCCACTTT. Its amino acids are CASSGVGALNSPLHF.